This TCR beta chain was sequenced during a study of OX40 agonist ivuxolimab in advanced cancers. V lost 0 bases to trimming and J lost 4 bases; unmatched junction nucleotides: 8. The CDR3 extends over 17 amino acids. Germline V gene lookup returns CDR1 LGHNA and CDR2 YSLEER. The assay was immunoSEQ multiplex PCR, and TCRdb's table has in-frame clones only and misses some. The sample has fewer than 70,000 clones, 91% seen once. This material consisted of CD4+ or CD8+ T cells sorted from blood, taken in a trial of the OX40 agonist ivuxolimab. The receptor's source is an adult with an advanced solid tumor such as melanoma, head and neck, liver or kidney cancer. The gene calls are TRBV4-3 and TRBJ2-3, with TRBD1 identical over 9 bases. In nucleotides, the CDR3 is TGCGCCAGCAGCCAAGATAGGACAGGGGAGGGTGCAGATACGCAGTATTTT. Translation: CASSQDRTGEGADTQYF.